This TCR beta chain appears in the sequencing data of a study of blood T cell repertoires in COVID-19. Trimming pared 0 bases from V and 1 base from J, leaving 6 bases between. The CDR3 sequence is 14 residues long. Looked up from germline, CDR1 is LNHDA and CDR2 is SQIVND (reference sequence). Data came from immunoSEQ multiplex PCR; TCRdb stores just in-frame clones and leaves some out. The sample lists about 120,000 clones; 75% to 95% were seen once. The sequenced material came from peripheral blood. V usage is TRBV19 and J usage is TRBJ1-1; D not certain. This TCR was sampled from a human donor with active COVID-19. The donor label of this sample is uncertain. The CDR3 nucleotides read TGTGCCAGTAGTATAGATGCCGGGAACACTGAAGCTTTCTTT. This gives the protein CASSIDAGNTEAFF.